This record concerns one TCR beta chain sequence. Its antigen remains unidentified. Profiled with immunoSEQ multiplex PCR; TCRdb holds only in-frame clones, not every one. The data hold about 62,000 clones, with around 77% observed a single time. This CDR3 region has 16 residues. CDR1 and CDR2 (germline): SGDLS, YYNGEE. The V gene end was trimmed by 0 bases and the J gene end by 2 bases; junction bases not matched to a gene: 3. These data come from a study of radiotherapy plus CTLA-4 blockade in lung cancer. Study-wide findings and caveats: Early shifts in blood T cell clones, with interferon-beta, reportedly predicted response best.

Those patients who had chemo-refractory metastatic non-small-cell lung cancer were given focal radiation along with CTLA-4 blockade through ipilimumab. The sequence was obtained from a human donor with non-small cell lung cancer who had a complete response to radiotherapy plus ipilimumab. The J gene is TRBJ2-3, the V gene TRBV9, with 10 bases that match TRBD1. This sample comprised peripheral blood, obtained from a patient treated with radiotherapy plus ipilimumab. CDR3 protein: CASSVGTGGITDTQYF. DNA of the CDR3: TGTGCCAGCAGCGTAGGGACAGGGGGAATCACAGATACGCAGTATTTT. Variable domain in full (rest from reference TRBV9 and TRBJ2-3): DSGVTQTPKHLITATGQRVTLRCSPRSGDLSVYWYQQSLDQGLQFLIQYYNGEERAKGNILERFSAQQFPDLHSELNLSSLELGDSALYFCASSVGTGGITDTQYFGPGTRLTVL.